This record concerns one T cell receptor beta chain sequence. Per the original methods: The assay estimated nucleated cells by amplifying reference gene primers. This table comes from immunoSEQ multiplex PCR, and its TCRdb copy is limited to in-frame clones, with some not included. Clone size and V and J calls were adopted from that table, with D and trimming inferred from the DNA. The sample shows around 100,000 clones, more than 70% of them seen only once. This entry is derived from a study of blood T cell repertoires in COVID-19. About the research overall: Acute and convalescent COVID-19 samples came from the United States, Italy and Spain. T cells, B-cell-depleted T cells, or PBMCs provided the cDNA or gDNA that served as material.

The CDR3 sequence is 16 residues long. V lost 6 bases to trimming and J lost 1 base, with 13 bases between them. Germline-derived CDR1 and CDR2 are LNHDA and SQIVND (reference sequence). The V gene is TRBV19, the J gene TRBJ2-6; no definite D call. Sequenced: peripheral blood. This clonotype was obtained from a human donor in a cohort sampled during active COVID-19. This CDR3 is CASSALPGSGANVLTF. The CDR3 DNA follows: TGTGCCAGTAGCGCGCTTCCAGGATCTGGGGCCAACGTCCTGACTTTC.